Given below is one T cell receptor beta chain in context. Its antigen is unidentified. RNA, at 0.5 to 1 ug, was reverse transcribed with random hexamers. An immunoSEQ multiplex PCR amplified TCR beta CDR3 over 54 Vbeta and 13 Jbeta. TCRdb passed the immunoSEQ multiplex PCR reads through MiXCR, listing each CDR3 protein once. The repertoire holds about 140,000 distinct CDR3 sequences, approximately 95% seen once, with around 0.12% in the top ten. The sample originates from a study of CD8 T cells in Susac syndrome. The T cells that were sequenced for TCR beta were CD8+ and CD4+ cells from blood. Negative isolation was applied to CD8+ and CD4+ T cells, and FACS enrichment was applied to TEMRA cells. Germline values: CDR1 MDHEN, CDR2 SYDVKM. With 0 bases removed from V and 6 bases from J, the gap between germline ends came to 9 bases. This CDR3 contains 13 residues. General observations from the study: As acknowledged by the study, its TCR sequencing and HLA analysis included a relatively small number of individuals.

This clonotype was obtained from a human donor with multiple sclerosis. The V call is TRBV28, the J call TRBJ2-7; D not resolved. Specimen: CD4+ T cells from PBMCs. This chain's CDR3 is CASSLWGLGEQYF. CDR3 in DNA: TGTGCCAGCAGTTTATGGGGTTTGGGCGAGCAGTACTTC.